This passage covers 7 T cell receptor beta chains from one sample sequenced in a study of monozygotic twins with cystic fibrosis. Clones were sequenced by immunoSEQ multiplex PCR, and TCRdb holds only the in-frame ones, with some missing. The sample carries tens of thousands of clones, approximately 90% recorded once. Sequenced sample: blood. The receptor set was obtained from a girl aged 2-10 years with cystic fibrosis.

The V gene is TRBV15, the J gene TRBJ1-6; D might be TRBD1 (5 bases). The CDR3 totals 15 residues. The germline V gene has CDR1 LNHNV and CDR2 YYDKDF (reference sequence). The V end was cut by 1 base, the J end by 8 bases, with 12 bases between. The CDR3 protein is CATSRVGGIYSPLHF. The CDR3 region has the DNA TGTGCCACCAGCAGAGTTGGGGGTATCTATTCACCCCTCCACTTT.

V gene TRBV7-9 combines with J gene TRBJ1-6, with 9 bases fitting TRBD1. The CDR3 is made up of 14 amino acids. V gave up 5 bases and J gave up 10 bases; unmatched junction bases: 6. Germline loops: CDR1 SEHNR, CDR2 FQNEAQ (reference sequence). The CDR3 here is CASSARTGDSPLHF. The CDR3 DNA is TGTGCCAGCAGCGCCCGGACAGGGGACTCACCCCTCCACTTT.

The chain couples TRBV5-1 to TRBJ1-6, with no clear D. This CDR3 has 14 residues. The germline V and J ends were trimmed by 4 bases and 2 bases, with 7 bases remaining between them. CDR1 is SGHRS and CDR2 is YFSETQ in the germline V gene. The CDR3 nucleotides are TGCGCCAGCAGCGCCGGGGCCTATAATTCACCCCTCCACTTT. It translates to CASSAGAYNSPLHF.

The chain recombines TRBV5-1 with TRBJ2-4, with D unresolved. The germline CDR1 and CDR2 sequences are SGHRS and YFSETQ. Deletions cut 4 bases from V and 8 bases from J, with 13 bases between. The CDR3 consists of 13 residues. The DNA for the CDR3 is TGCGCCAGCAGCCCTATCGGCAGTGACATTCAGTACTTC. This encodes CASSPIGSDIQYF.

The V gene is TRBV5-1, the J gene TRBJ1-1, with D unresolved. CDR1 SGHRS and CDR2 YFSETQ come from the germline V gene. The V end lost 5 bases, the J end lost 2 bases, and 10 bases lay between the germline ends. This CDR3 has 13 amino acids. CDR3 nucleotides: TGCGCCAGCAGGTTCGGGCCAAACACTGAAGCTTTCTTT. Translation gives CASRFGPNTEAFF.

The chain has TRBV18 and TRBJ2-7; D is possibly TRBD1 or TRBD2 (5 bases each). Looked up from germline, CDR1 is KGHSH and CDR2 is LQKENI. V lost 5 bases and J 5 bases, leaving 13 bases between the germline ends. The CDR3 runs 13 residues. The DNA for the CDR3 is TGTGCCAGCTCAACCAGGGAGTCTGACGAGCAGTACTTC. Its translation: CASSTRESDEQYF.

The V gene is TRBV6-5, the J gene TRBJ1-2; D gene ambiguous. From germline, CDR1 is MNHEY and CDR2 SVGAGI. This CDR3 is built from 14 residues. The V and J ends lost 0 bases and 2 bases respectively, with 7 bases between them. The CDR3 coding sequence is TGTGCCAGCAGTTACTCGACTGGAAACTATGGCTACACCTTC. Its translation: CASSYSTGNYGYTF.